The clone carrying this T cell receptor beta chain came up a few times. What it binds is unknown. Stated treatment: roughly nine-day PBMC culture with coronavirus spike peptide pools or control peptides (ViraFEST assay). With peptide pools, ViraFEST first expanded antigen-specific T cells and afterwards sequenced their TCRs. This entry belongs to a study of vaccination and CD4 T cells after COVID-19. Study details: The convalescents were made up of six males and four females, two of whom were Hispanic. A vaccine, either BNT162b2 or mRNA-1273, was given to participants in two doses. Researchers treated cells with overlapping spike peptides taken from SARS-CoV-2, HCoV-NL63, HCoV-OC43 and HCoV-229E.

The Oncomine TCR Beta short-read assay was applied to DNA of cultured CD4+ T cells. TCRdb called the PCR reads again in MiXCR, with one record for every CDR3 protein. The sample lists 15,000 to 20,000 distinct CDR3 sequences; over 30% were seen once. Germline CDR1 LNHDA, CDR2 SQIVND (reference sequence). V was clipped by 4 bases and J by 8 bases; unmatched bases: 10. The CDR3 has 15 amino acids. V gene TRBV19 combines with J gene TRBJ1-2; 10 bases match TRBD1. The sequence derives from a human donor who had recovered from COVID-19. What was sequenced was CD4+ T cells from blood, cultured in vitro. The CDR3 nucleotides are TGTGCCAGTAGTACCGGGACAGGGGATGTCGGCGGCTACACCTTC. Its translation is CASSTGTGDVGGYTF. The whole variable domain, remainder taken from reference TRBV19 and TRBJ1-2, is DGGITQSPKYLFRKEGQNVTLSCEQNLNHDAMYWYRQDPGQGLRLIYYSQIVNDFQKGDIAEGYSVSREKKESFPLTVTSAQKNPTAFYLCASSTGTGDVGGYTFGSGTRLTVV.